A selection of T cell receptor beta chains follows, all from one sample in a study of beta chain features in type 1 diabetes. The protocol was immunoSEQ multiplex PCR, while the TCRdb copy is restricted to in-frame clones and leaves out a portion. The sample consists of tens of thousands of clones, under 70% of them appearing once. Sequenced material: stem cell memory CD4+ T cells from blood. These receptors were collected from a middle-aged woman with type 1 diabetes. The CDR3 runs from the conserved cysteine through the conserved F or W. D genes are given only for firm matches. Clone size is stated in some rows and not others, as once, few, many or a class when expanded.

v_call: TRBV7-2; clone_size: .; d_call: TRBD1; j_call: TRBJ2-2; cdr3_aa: CASRTGQASNTGELFF; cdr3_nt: TGTGCCAGCAGAACCGGACAGGCCTCGAACACCGGGGAGCTGTTTTTT
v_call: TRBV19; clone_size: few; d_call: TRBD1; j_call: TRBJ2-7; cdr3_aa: CASSTHRQGYEQYF; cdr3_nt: TGTGCCAGTAGTACCCACCGACAGGGATACGAGCAGTACTTC
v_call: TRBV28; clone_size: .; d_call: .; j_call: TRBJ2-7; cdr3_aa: CASSLSGSLNEQYF; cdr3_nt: TGTGCCAGCAGTTTATCCGGGAGTCTGAACGAGCAGTACTTC
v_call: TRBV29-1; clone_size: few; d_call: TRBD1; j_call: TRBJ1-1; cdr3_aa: CSVTRQGQTEAFF; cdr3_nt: TGCAGCGTTACTCGACAGGGGCAAACTGAAGCTTTCTTT
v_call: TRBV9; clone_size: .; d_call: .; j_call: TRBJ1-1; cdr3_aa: CASSPRTNTEAFF; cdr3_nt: TGTGCCAGCAGCCCGCGTACGAACACTGAAGCTTTCTTT
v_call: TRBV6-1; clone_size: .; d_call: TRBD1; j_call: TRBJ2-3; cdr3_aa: CASSDRGQGKDTQYF; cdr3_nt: TGTGCCAGCAGTGACCGGGGACAGGGGAAAGATACGCAGTATTTT
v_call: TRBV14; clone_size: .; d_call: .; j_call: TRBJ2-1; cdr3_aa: CASSQVLIPGNEQFF; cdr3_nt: TGTGCCAGCAGCCAAGTTCTCATCCCGGGGAATGAGCAGTTCTTC
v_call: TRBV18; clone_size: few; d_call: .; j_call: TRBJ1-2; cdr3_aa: CASSPDLAARNYGYTF; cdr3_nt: TGTGCCAGCTCACCAGATTTGGCCGCACGAAACTATGGCTACACCTTC
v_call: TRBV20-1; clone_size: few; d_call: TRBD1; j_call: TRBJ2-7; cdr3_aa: CAKGTGYEQYF; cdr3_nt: TGCGCTAAAGGGACAGGGTACGAGCAGTACTTC
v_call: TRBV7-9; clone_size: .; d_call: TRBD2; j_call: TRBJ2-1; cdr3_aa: CASKAGGSYNEQFF; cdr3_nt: TGTGCCAGCAAAGCGGGGGGCTCCTACAATGAGCAGTTCTTC
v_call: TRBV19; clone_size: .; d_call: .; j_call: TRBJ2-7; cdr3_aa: CASSKLRGEEVYEQYF; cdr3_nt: TGTGCCAGTAGCAAGCTCAGGGGTGAGGAAGTTTACGAGCAGTACTTC
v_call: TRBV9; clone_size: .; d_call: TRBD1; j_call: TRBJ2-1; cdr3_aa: CASSGGQPSKQFF; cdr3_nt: TGTGCCAGCAGCGGGGGACAGCCTAGCAAGCAGTTCTTC
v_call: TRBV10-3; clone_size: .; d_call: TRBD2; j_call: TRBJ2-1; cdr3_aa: CAIRLAGDNEQFF; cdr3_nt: TGTGCCATCCGCCTAGCGGGGGACAATGAGCAGTTCTTC
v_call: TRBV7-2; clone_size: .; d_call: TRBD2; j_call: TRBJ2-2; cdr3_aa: CASSQRGASGRAGELFF; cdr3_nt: TGTGCCAGCAGCCAGAGGGGTGCTAGCGGGAGGGCCGGGGAGCTGTTTTTT
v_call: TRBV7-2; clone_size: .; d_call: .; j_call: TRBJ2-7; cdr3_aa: CASSLGVGGASYEQYF; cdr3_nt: TGTGCCAGCAGCTTAGGGGTGGGGGGGGCCTCCTACGAGCAGTACTTC